Listed here are 5 T cell receptor beta chains from one sample, sequenced in a study of glioma-infiltrating T cells after dendritic cell vaccination (dated by TCRdb to about 2016). The time point label of this sample denotes: after dendritic cell vaccination, including at tumor progression/relapse. Receptor libraries were prepared by the immunoSEQ multiplex PCR assay. Held by TCRdb, this immuneACCESS table contains in-frame sequences only and omits some clones. Under half of the omission traces to an unresolved V gene where checked; the cause of the rest is unknown. The sample includes about 87,000 clones, with around 83% observed a single time. The ten largest clonotypes hold 6% to 7.5% of the sample. Sequencing was performed on blood, taken after dendritic cell vaccination. These receptors came from a human donor with glioblastoma.

The rearrangement joins TRBV6-4 to TRBJ1-2, with D possibly TRBD1 on 6 matching bases. The germline gives CDR1 MRHNA, CDR2 SNTAGT. The CDR3 loop spans 15 amino acids. The germline V and J ends were trimmed by 5 bases and 5 bases, with 18 bases remaining between them. CDR3 loop: CASSTGTGQRYGYTF. DNA of the CDR3: TGTGCCAGCAGTACTGGTACAGGGCAGCGGTATGGCTACACCTTC.

The J gene is TRBJ2-3, the V gene TRBV9, with D possibly TRBD2 on 6 matching bases. Germline values: CDR1 SGDLS, CDR2 YYNGEE. The CDR3 is made up of 12 amino acids. Trimming pared 3 bases from V and 5 bases from J, leaving 7 bases between. The CDR3 is CASSAGGDTQYF. Here the CDR3 DNA reads TGTGCCAGCAGCGCCGGGGGAGATACGCAGTATTTT.

This clone appeared a few times. The V call is TRBV10-3, the J call TRBJ2-1, with a possible D match to TRBD1 (5 bases). The CDR3 consists of 12 residues. The germline V and J ends were trimmed by 4 bases and 7 bases, with 8 bases remaining between them. The germline V gene encodes CDR1 ENHRY and CDR2 SYGVKD. CDR3 nucleotides: TGTGCCATCAGTGTAGGGGCTAATGAGCAGTTCTTC. This codes for CAISVGANEQFF.

The chain is built from TRBV9 and TRBJ2-1, with 8 bases matching TRBD1. The CDR3 consists of 13 residues. With 4 bases clipped from V and 12 bases from J, the junction kept 9 bases outside the gene matches. Looked up from germline, CDR1 is SGDLS and CDR2 is YYNGEE. CDR3 DNA sequence: TGTGCCAGCAGCTTTCTTGACAGGGGATTGCAGTTCTTC. Residues: CASSFLDRGLQFF.

This rearrangement joins TRBV30 to TRBJ1-1, with TRBD1 matching over 8 bases. The CDR3 is made up of 13 amino acids. V lost 3 bases and J lost 5; bases outside the gene matches: 5. Germline lookup yields CDR1 GTSNPN and CDR2 SVGIG (reference sequence). CDR3 loop: CAWSRTGRTEAFF. The CDR3 DNA reads as TGTGCCTGGAGCAGGACAGGGAGGACTGAAGCTTTCTTT.